This T cell receptor beta chain was recovered during a study of cytomegalovirus exposure and HLA in healthy donors. The overall study: Early release data held approximately 81 million unique TCRs from HLA-typed donors.

Worth noting for this clone: Its antigen is currently unknown.

Vbeta (60) and Jbeta (13) primers were used in the PCR. Generated by immunoSEQ multiplex PCR, the TCRdb table keeps only in-frame clones and is missing some. The profile shows over 75,000 clones, 55% to 65% of them singletons. The CDR3 extends over 15 amino acids. The germline V gene has CDR1 MNHEY and CDR2 SVGAGI. Trimming left V 0 bases short and J 5 bases short, with 14 bases between. Study results and caveats: A further, later analysis showed that HLA-associated TCR beta chains (compared with equally common others) were more clonally expanded.

The J gene is TRBJ2-7, the V gene TRBV6-5; D gene ambiguous. The TCR was taken from a human donor in good health. Sequencing was done on a sample of PBMCs. The CDR3 nucleotides read TGTGCCAGCAGTTACTCGACTTCCTTTGTAGACGAGCAGTACTTC. Amino acid sequence: CASSYSTSFVDEQYF.